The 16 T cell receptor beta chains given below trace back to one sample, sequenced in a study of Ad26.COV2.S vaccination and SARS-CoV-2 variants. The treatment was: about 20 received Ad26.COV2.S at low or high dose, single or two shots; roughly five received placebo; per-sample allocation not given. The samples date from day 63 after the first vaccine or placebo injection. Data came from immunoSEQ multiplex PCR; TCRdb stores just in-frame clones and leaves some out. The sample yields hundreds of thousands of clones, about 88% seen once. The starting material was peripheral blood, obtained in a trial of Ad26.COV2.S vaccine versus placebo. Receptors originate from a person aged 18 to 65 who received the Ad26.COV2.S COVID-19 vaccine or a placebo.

This chain's CDR3 is CASSPTGGWNYGYTF. In DNA form, the CDR3 reads TGTGCCAGCAGTCCAACCGGGGGTTGGAACTATGGCTACACCTTC. The gene calls are TRBV5-6 and TRBJ1-2, with D maybe TRBD1 (5 bases). The CDR3 consists of 15 residues. Germline loops: CDR1 SGHDT, CDR2 YYEEEE. V gave up 5 bases and J gave up 2 bases, with 16 bases separating them.

Here the CDR3 reads CASRPTGPTEAFF. DNA for the CDR3: TGTGCCAGCAGACCCACAGGGCCGACTGAAGCTTTCTTT. The chain has TRBV28 and TRBJ1-1; D is possibly TRBD1 (6 bases). The ends were cut back, 6 bases at V and 5 bases at J, with 13 bases in the middle. The V gene's germline CDR1 is MDHEN and CDR2 SYDVKM. The CDR3 is 13 residues long.

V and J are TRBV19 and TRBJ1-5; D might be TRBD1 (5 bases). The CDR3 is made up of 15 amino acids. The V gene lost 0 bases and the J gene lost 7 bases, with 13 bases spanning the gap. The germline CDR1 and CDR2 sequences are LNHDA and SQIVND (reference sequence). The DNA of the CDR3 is TGTGCCAGTAGTATAGATCGGGGGTTGGGACAGCCCCAGCATTTT. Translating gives CASSIDRGLGQPQHF. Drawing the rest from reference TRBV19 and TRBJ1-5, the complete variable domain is DGGITQSPKYLFRKEGQNVTLSCEQNLNHDAMYWYRQDPGQGLRLIYYSQIVNDFQKGDIAEGYSVSREKKESFPLTVTSAQKNPTAFYLCASSIDRGLGQPQHFGDGTRLSIL.

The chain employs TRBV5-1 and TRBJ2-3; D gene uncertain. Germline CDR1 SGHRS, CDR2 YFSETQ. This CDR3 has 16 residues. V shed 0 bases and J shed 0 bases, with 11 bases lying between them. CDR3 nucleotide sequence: TGCGCCAGCAGCTTGGGGCTACCGACTAGCACAGATACGCAGTATTTT. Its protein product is CASSLGLPTSTDTQYF.

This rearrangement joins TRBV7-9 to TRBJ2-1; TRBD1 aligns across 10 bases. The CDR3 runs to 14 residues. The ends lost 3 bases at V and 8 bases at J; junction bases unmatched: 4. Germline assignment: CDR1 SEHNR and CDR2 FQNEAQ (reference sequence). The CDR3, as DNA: TGTGCCAGCAGCTTTGGACAGGGGGAATATGAGCAGTTCTTC. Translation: CASSFGQGEYEQFF.

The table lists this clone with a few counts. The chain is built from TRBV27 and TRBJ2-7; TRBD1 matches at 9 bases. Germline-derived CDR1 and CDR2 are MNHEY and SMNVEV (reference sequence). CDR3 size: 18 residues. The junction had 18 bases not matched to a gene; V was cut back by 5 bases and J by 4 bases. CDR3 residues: CASSLSTPSTGGVYEQYF. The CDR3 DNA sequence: TGTGCCAGCAGTCTCTCTACTCCCTCGACAGGGGGTGTTTACGAGCAGTACTTC.

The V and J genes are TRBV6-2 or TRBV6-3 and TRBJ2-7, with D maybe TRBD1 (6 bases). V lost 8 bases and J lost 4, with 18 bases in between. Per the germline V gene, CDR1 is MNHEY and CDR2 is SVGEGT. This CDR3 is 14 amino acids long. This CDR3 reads CASGRMGASYEQYF. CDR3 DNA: TGTGCCAGCGGCCGTATGGGGGCTTCTTACGAGCAGTACTTC.

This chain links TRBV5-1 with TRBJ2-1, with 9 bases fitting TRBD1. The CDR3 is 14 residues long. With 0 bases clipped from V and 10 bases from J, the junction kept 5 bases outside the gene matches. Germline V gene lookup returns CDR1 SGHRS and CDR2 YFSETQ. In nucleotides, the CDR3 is TGCGCCAGCAGCTTGGGACAGGGGGGTGGGGAGCAGTTCTTC. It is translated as CASSLGQGGGEQFF.

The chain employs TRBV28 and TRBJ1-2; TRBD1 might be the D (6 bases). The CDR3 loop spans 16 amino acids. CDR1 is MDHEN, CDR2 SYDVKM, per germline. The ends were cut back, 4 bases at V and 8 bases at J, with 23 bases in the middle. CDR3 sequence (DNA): TGTGCCAGCAGTTCACCCCTACAGGGCTCAAGAGCGGGCTACACCTTC. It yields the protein CASSSPLQGSRAGYTF.

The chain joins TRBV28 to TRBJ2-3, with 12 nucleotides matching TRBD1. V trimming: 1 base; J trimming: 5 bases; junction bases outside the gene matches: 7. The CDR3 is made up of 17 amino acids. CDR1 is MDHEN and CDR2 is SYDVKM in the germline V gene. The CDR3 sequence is CASSLYPGQGARDTQYF. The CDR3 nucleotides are TGTGCCAGCAGTTTATACCCGGGACAGGGGGCGAGAGATACGCAGTATTTT.

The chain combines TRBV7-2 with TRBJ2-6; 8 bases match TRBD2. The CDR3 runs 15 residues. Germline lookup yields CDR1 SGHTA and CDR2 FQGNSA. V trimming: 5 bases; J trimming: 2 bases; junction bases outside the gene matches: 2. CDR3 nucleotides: TGTGCCAGCAGCATTAGCGGGGCTGGGGCCAACGTCCTGACTTTC. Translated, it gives CASSISGAGANVLTF.

The chain's CDR3 is CASSRGRGGSQETQYF. The CDR3 DNA follows: TGTGCCAGCAGTCGAGGCCGGGGGGGCAGCCAAGAGACCCAGTACTTC. The J gene is TRBJ2-5, the V gene TRBV28, with 8 positions matching TRBD2. In germline, CDR1 is MDHEN, CDR2 SYDVKM. The junction had 9 bases not matched to a gene; V was cut back by 5 bases and J by 1 base. CDR3 length equals 16 residues.

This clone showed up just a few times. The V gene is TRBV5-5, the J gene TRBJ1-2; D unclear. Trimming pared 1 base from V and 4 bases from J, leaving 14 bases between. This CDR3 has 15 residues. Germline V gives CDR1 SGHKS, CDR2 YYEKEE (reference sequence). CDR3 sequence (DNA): TGTGCCAGCAGCTTGAGTAGGCAGGCGAGCTATGGCTACACCTTC. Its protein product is CASSLSRQASYGYTF.

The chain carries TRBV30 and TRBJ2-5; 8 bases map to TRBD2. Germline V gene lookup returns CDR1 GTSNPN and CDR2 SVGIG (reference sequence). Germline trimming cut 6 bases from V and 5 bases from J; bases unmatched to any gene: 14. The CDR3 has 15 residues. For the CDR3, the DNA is TGTGCCTGTCCAGCGGCTGGGACTAGGGGTGAGACCCAGTACTTC. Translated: CACPAAGTRGETQYF.

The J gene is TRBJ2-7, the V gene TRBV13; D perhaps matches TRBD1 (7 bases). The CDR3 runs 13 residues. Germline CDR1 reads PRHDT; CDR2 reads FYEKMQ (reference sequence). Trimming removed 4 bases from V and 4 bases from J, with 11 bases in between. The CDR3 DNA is TGTGCCAGCAGCTCCAGGGGGGTTTACGAGCAGTACTTC. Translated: CASSSRGVYEQYF. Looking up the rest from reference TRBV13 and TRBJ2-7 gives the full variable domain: AAGVIQSPRHLIKEKRETATLKCYPIPRHDTVYWYQQGPGQDPQFLISFYEKMQSDKGSIPDRFSAQQFSDYHSELNMSSLELGDSALYFCASSSRGVYEQYFGPGTRLTVT.

The CDR3 sequence: CATSDLSDSPTGELFF. CDR3 coding DNA: TGTGCCACCAGTGATTTGAGTGACAGCCCAACCGGGGAGCTGTTTTTT. This sequence joins TRBV24-1 and TRBJ2-2, with a tentative D call TRBD1 (5 bases). Looked up from germline, CDR1 is KGHDR and CDR2 is SFDVKD. The CDR3 is 16 amino acids. Trimming removed 0 bases at V and 5 bases at J, with 12 bases between.